The count of the clone carrying this TCR beta chain is one. This specimen belongs to a study of OX40 agonist ivuxolimab in advanced cancers. At the level of the study: Anti-PD-1, anti-PD-L1 or anti-CTLA-4 therapy given earlier was allowed, and roughly 40% had some.

Libraries were prepared by immunoSEQ multiplex PCR; TCRdb keeps only in-frame clonotypes and omits some of them. Of fewer than 45,000 clones in the sample, roughly 90% were seen once. The CDR3 loop spans 15 amino acids. The V and J ends lost 5 bases and 10 bases, in that order; junction bases with no gene match: 16. From germline, CDR1 is SGHAT and CDR2 FQNNGV. The sequences come from CD4+ or CD8+ T cells sorted from blood, collected in a trial of the OX40 agonist ivuxolimab. The sequence derives from an adult with an advanced solid tumor such as melanoma, head and neck, liver or kidney cancer. V is TRBV11-2 and J is TRBJ1-2; 7 bases are shared with TRBD1. CDR3: CASSLLTGKVVVYTF. Written as DNA, the CDR3 is TGTGCCAGCAGCCTATTGACAGGGAAAGTCGTAGTCTACACCTTC.